Sequencing of this T cell receptor (beta chain) was carried out in a study of blood T cell repertoires in COVID-19. Germline V gene data show CDR1 as SGHRS and CDR2 as YFSETQ. The V and J ends lost 3 bases and 3 bases, in that order; junction bases with no gene match: 6. The CDR3 is made up of 15 amino acids. Measured with immunoSEQ multiplex PCR; TCRdb has only the in-frame clones, and not every one. Among approximately 500,000 clones, around nine tenths were seen once, and the ten largest hold about 8%. This chain uses TRBV5-1 with TRBJ2-3; 8 nucleotides agree with TRBD1. This clonotype was sampled from a woman aged 50 to 60 with COVID-19, enrolled during active disease. The material sequenced was peripheral blood. The CDR3 DNA reads as TGCGCCAGCAGCTCGTTGGGACAGGTTACAGATACGCAGTATTTT. Translating it yields CASSSLGQVTDTQYF. The full variable domain, rest sourced from reference TRBV5-1 and TRBJ2-3, is KAGVTQTPRYLIKTRGQQVTLSCSPISGHRSVSWYQQTPGQGLQFLFEYFSETQRNKGNFPGRFSGRQFSNSRSEMNVSTLELGDSALYLCASSSLGQVTDTQYFGPGTRLTVL.